Below, 26 T cell receptor beta chains from the same sample are listed, as sequenced in a study of blood T cell repertoires in COVID-19 (dated by TCRdb to about 2020). The library was produced with the immunoSEQ multiplex PCR assay. In its TCRdb copy, this immuneACCESS table keeps in-frame sequences only and misses some clones. Where compared with another copy, unresolved V genes explain less than half of these, and the others have no known cause. The sample table shows over 250,000 clones, and roughly 90% are seen once. The top ten constitute about 8.9% of the sample. Sample: PBMCs or T cells enriched from blood (not recorded which). Source of these receptors: a woman aged 18-30 years who had recovered from COVID-19.

The chain employs TRBV5-4 and TRBJ1-2; 10 nucleotides line up with TRBD1. Germline loops: CDR1 SGHNT, CDR2 YYREEE (reference sequence). The trim removed 3 bases at V and 6 bases at J, leaving 5 bases unmatched. CDR3 size: 14 residues. CDR3 loop: CASSSDRGLNGYTF. CDR3 nucleotides: TGTGCCAGCAGCTCCGACAGGGGGCTGAATGGCTACACCTTC.

The chain has TRBV14 and TRBJ2-7, with 7 bases that match TRBD1. Looked up from germline, CDR1 is SGHDN and CDR2 is FVKESK. The CDR3 runs 14 residues. After removal of 4 bases from V and 4 bases from J, the junction contained 7 bases not matched to a gene. This CDR3 reads CASSRNTGDYEQYF. CDR3 sequence (DNA): TGTGCCAGCAGCCGGAACACAGGGGATTACGAGCAGTACTTC.

The V gene is TRBV4-2, the J gene TRBJ2-3, with D possibly TRBD2 on 5 matching bases. Germline V gives CDR1 LGHNA, CDR2 YNFKEQ. CDR3 size: 14 residues. V lost 4 bases to trimming and J lost 1 base, with 9 bases between them. CDR3 sequence reads: CASSPSRGTDTQYF. CDR3 in DNA: TGTGCCAGCAGCCCTAGCCGAGGCACAGATACGCAGTATTTT.

This chain links TRBV20-1 with TRBJ2-7; D unclear. Trimming left V 5 bases short and J 3 bases short, with 8 bases between. The CDR3 length is 11 residues. Germline lookup yields CDR1 DFQATT and CDR2 SNEGSKA (reference sequence). The CDR3 region has the DNA TGCAGTGCTGATATCAGCTACGAGCAGTACTTC. Translation: CSADISYEQYF.

V usage is TRBV5-1 and J usage is TRBJ2-3, with TRBD1 matching 8 bases. This CDR3 contains 14 residues. V lost 4 bases, J lost 6 bases, and 7 bases stayed unmatched. Germline CDR1 is SGHRS and CDR2 is YFSETQ. In DNA, the CDR3 is TGCGCCAGCAGCATCGGACAGGGCTCGGATACGCAGTATTTT. Translating gives CASSIGQGSDTQYF.

This chain links TRBV10-3 with TRBJ2-1; 10 nucleotides agree with TRBD2. V shed 0 bases, J shed 3 bases, and the junction held 5 bases outside the gene matches. The CDR3 is 17 residues long. The germline CDR1 and CDR2 sequences are ENHRY and SYGVKD. In nucleotides, the CDR3 is TGTGCCATCAGTGAGTCGACGACTAGCGGGCTCTACAATGAGCAGTTCTTC. As protein: CAISESTTSGLYNEQFF.

The V call is TRBV7-9, the J call TRBJ1-5; no clear D. There are 13 residues in the CDR3. Germline V gives CDR1 SEHNR, CDR2 FQNEAQ (reference sequence). V lost 2 bases, J lost 4 bases, and 6 bases lay in between. CDR3 DNA sequence: TGTGCCAGCAGCTTACGGGAGAATCAGCCCCAGCATTTT. Encoded protein: CASSLRENQPQHF. Looking up the rest from reference TRBV7-9 and TRBJ1-5 gives the full variable domain: DTGVSQNPRHKITKRGQNVTFRCDPISEHNRLYWYRQTLGQGPEFLTYFQNEAQLEKSRLLSDRFSAERPKGSFSTLEIQRTEQGDSAMYLCASSLRENQPQHFGDGTRLSIL.

The chain links TRBV4-1 to TRBJ2-7; tentative D call: TRBD1 (6 bases). Germline CDR1 reads MGHRA; CDR2 reads YSYEKL. Trimming shortened V by 1 base and J by 3 bases, and 13 bases separated the two germline ends. This CDR3 contains 15 residues. The CDR3, as DNA: TGCGCCAGCAGCCAAGCAGGGGCACGGGACTACGAGCAGTACTTC. This sequence encodes CASSQAGARDYEQYF.

The chain has TRBV4-2 and TRBJ2-7; the D gene is possibly TRBD2 (6 bases). Trimming removed 4 bases at V and 2 bases at J, with 15 bases between. Germline assignment: CDR1 LGHNA and CDR2 YNFKEQ. CDR3 length: 15 residues. CDR3 loop: CASSRREEPTYEQYF. For the CDR3, the DNA is TGTGCCAGCAGCCGTAGGGAGGAACCTACCTACGAGCAGTACTTC.

The chain links TRBV5-1 to TRBJ1-4; 8 nucleotides align to TRBD1. This CDR3 spans 15 amino acids. Germline V gene lookup returns CDR1 SGHRS and CDR2 YFSETQ. Trimming removed 3 bases from V and 6 bases from J; junction bases left unmatched: 7. The CDR3 protein is CASSYQGAEDEKLFF. DNA for the CDR3: TGCGCCAGCAGCTACCAGGGGGCTGAAGATGAAAAACTGTTTTTT.

As concerns this clone: Additional DNA sequences in this sample encode the identical CDR3. V and J are TRBV5-1 and TRBJ2-3; D is perhaps TRBD1 (5 bases). The V gene lost 4 bases and the J gene lost 1 base, with 7 bases spanning the gap. Germline assignment: CDR1 SGHRS and CDR2 YFSETQ. CDR3 length equals 13 residues. For the CDR3, the DNA is TGCGCCAGCAGCCTAGGGGGCACAGATACGCAGTATTTT. This translates into CASSLGGTDTQYF.

The gene calls are TRBV25-1 and TRBJ2-7, with 7 bases matching TRBD1. V was pared by 3 bases and J by 2 bases, with 4 bases of the junction left unmatched. The germline V gene encodes CDR1 MGHDK and CDR2 SYGVNS. The CDR3 sequence is 14 residues long. The DNA for the CDR3 is TGTGCCAGCAGTGACCGGGACAGACCCTACGAGCAGTACTTC. It specifies CASSDRDRPYEQYF.

V and J are TRBV10-3 and TRBJ1-1; D gene unclear. Germline lookup yields CDR1 ENHRY and CDR2 SYGVKD. The CDR3 sequence is 15 residues long. V gave up 2 bases and J gave up 2 bases, with 12 bases separating them. The CDR3 is CAISERGAINTEAFF. CDR3 in DNA: TGTGCCATCAGTGAGCGGGGAGCCATTAACACTGAAGCTTTCTTT.

The rearrangement links TRBV6-5 to TRBJ2-3; D call uncertain. Germline CDR1 MNHEY, CDR2 SVGAGI. The V end was cut by 0 bases, the J end by 2 bases, with 9 bases between. The CDR3 has 15 residues. The CDR3 DNA sequence: TGTGCCAGCAGTTACTCGAGACTCCCCACAGATACGCAGTATTTT. This encodes CASSYSRLPTDTQYF.

This clone was observed once. The chain uses TRBV5-4 and TRBJ1-3; no clear D. The germline V gene has CDR1 SGHNT and CDR2 YYREEE (reference sequence). Trimming stripped 1 base from V and 0 bases from J, with 5 bases between. This CDR3 has 14 amino acids. DNA for the CDR3: TGTGCCAGCAGCTTGTCGCGCTCTGGAAACACCATATATTTT. Translation gives CASSLSRSGNTIYF. Together with reference TRBV5-4 and TRBJ1-3, the CDR3 gives the full variable domain: ETGVTQSPTHLIKTRGQQVTLRCSSQSGHNTVSWYQQALGQGPQFIFQYYREEENGRGNFPPRFSGLQFPNYSSELNVNALELDDSALYLCASSLSRSGNTIYFGEGSWLTVV.

This chain joins TRBV28 and TRBJ1-2, with D unclear. Germline loops: CDR1 MDHEN, CDR2 SYDVKM. CDR3 size: 12 residues. Trimming cost V 6 bases and J 7 bases, with 12 bases left between them. CDR3 amino acids: CASRKTNLGYTF. CDR3 nucleotide sequence: TGTGCCAGCAGAAAGACAAATCTTGGCTACACCTTC.

The chain joins TRBV6-5 to TRBJ1-5, with 7 bases that match TRBD1. The germline CDR1 and CDR2 sequences are MNHEY and SVGAGI. Trimming cost V 6 bases and J 5 bases; bases outside gene matches: 4. CDR3 size: 13 residues. This CDR3 reads CASSRDRDQPQHF. In nucleotides, the CDR3 is TGTGCCAGCAGCCGGGACAGAGATCAGCCCCAGCATTTT.

The V and J genes are TRBV4-2 and TRBJ1-5; D is unresolved. V was pared by 4 bases and J by 0 bases, with 10 bases between. The CDR3 totals 15 residues. The germline gives CDR1 LGHNA, CDR2 YNFKEQ. In DNA form, the CDR3 reads TGTGCCAGCAGCCCAACGGTAGATAGCAATCAGCCCCAGCATTTT. Translated: CASSPTVDSNQPQHF.

The chain combines TRBV21-1 with TRBJ1-1; TRBD1 is the table's D call, not checked against the DNA. TRBV21-1 is assigned pseudogene status. This CDR3 has 15 amino acids. The CDR3 loop reads CASSKLGQPNTEAFF. In DNA form, the CDR3 reads TGTGCCAGCAGCAAGCTCGGACAGCCGAACACTGAAGCTTTCTTT.

The rearrangement joins TRBV9 to TRBJ2-3; 9 bases line up with TRBD2. With 7 bases clipped from V and 3 bases from J, the junction kept 9 bases outside the gene matches. The CDR3 consists of 15 residues. Looked up from germline, CDR1 is SGDLS and CDR2 is YYNGEE. The DNA for the CDR3 is TGTGCCAGCGCATCGCTAGCGGGGCTTACAGATACGCAGTATTTT. Encoded protein: CASASLAGLTDTQYF.

This clone was observed once. This sequence joins TRBV9 and TRBJ2-2, with D possibly TRBD2 on 6 matching bases. CDR1 is SGDLS, CDR2 YYNGEE, per germline. The CDR3 has 18 residues. Trimming removed 0 bases at V and 1 base at J, with 16 bases between. In DNA form, the CDR3 reads TGTGCCAGCAGCGTAGATCCCGGGGGTGGAGGGAACACCGGGGAGCTGTTTTTT. Translated, it gives CASSVDPGGGGNTGELFF.

The chain combines TRBV28 with TRBJ1-1; 11 bases are a match to TRBD1. Germline CDR1 and CDR2: MDHEN and SYDVKM. The V gene end was trimmed by 6 bases and the J gene end by 8 bases; junction bases not matched to a gene: 11. This CDR3 has 15 residues. Written as DNA, the CDR3 is TGTGCCAGCAGCCGCCCCGGACAGGGGGCTTTAGAAGCTTTCTTT. Protein: CASSRPGQGALEAFF.

The rearrangement uses TRBV7-8 and TRBJ2-1; 14 bases line up with TRBD2. This CDR3 comprises 17 residues. The V and J ends lost 5 bases and 8 bases, in that order; junction bases with no gene match: 11. In germline, CDR1 is SGHVS, CDR2 FQNEAQ. CDR3 sequence: CASSVRLAGGPLDEQFF. CDR3 in DNA: TGTGCCAGCAGCGTCCGACTAGCGGGGGGGCCTTTAGATGAGCAGTTCTTC.

The rearrangement joins TRBV2 to TRBJ1-1; the D is unclear. Looked up from germline, CDR1 is SNHLY and CDR2 is FYNNEI. With 6 bases removed from V and 9 bases from J, the gap between germline ends came to 17 bases. This CDR3 contains 13 residues. Written as DNA, the CDR3 is TGTGCCAGCAGCCCCGAAGGCGACACGCAAGCTTTCTTT. As protein: CASSPEGDTQAFF.

The genes are TRBV18 and TRBJ1-1; 8 bases match TRBD1. The CDR3 runs 14 residues. The V gene's germline CDR1 is KGHSH and CDR2 LQKENI. V was clipped by 3 bases and J by 5 bases; unmatched bases: 5. CDR3 DNA: TGTGCCAGCTCACCTCAGGGGGCTTGGACTGAAGCTTTCTTT. Encoded protein: CASSPQGAWTEAFF. The whole variable domain, filled in from reference TRBV18 and TRBJ1-1, reads NAGVMQNPRHLVRRRGQEARLRCSPMKGHSHVYWYRQLPEEGLKFMVYLQKENIIDESGMPKERFSAEFPKEGPSILRIQQVVRGDSAAYFCASSPQGAWTEAFFGQGTRLTVV.

The V gene is TRBV12-5, the J gene TRBJ1-2; 8 positions agree with TRBD1. Germline V gene sequence: CDR1 LGHNT, CDR2 FRNRAP. V dropped 7 bases and J dropped 6; count of bases not matched to a gene: 10. CDR3 length: 14 residues. The chain's CDR3 is CASAIAGDRHGYTF. The CDR3 coding sequence is TGTGCTAGTGCCATTGCGGGGGACAGGCATGGCTACACCTTC. The full variable domain, its missing parts supplied by reference TRBV12-5 and TRBJ1-2, is DARVTQTPRHKVTEMGQEVTMRCQPILGHNTVFWYRQTMMQGLELLAYFRNRAPLDDSGMPKDRFSAEMPDATLATLKIQPSEPRDSAVYFCASAIAGDRHGYTFGSGTRLTVV.